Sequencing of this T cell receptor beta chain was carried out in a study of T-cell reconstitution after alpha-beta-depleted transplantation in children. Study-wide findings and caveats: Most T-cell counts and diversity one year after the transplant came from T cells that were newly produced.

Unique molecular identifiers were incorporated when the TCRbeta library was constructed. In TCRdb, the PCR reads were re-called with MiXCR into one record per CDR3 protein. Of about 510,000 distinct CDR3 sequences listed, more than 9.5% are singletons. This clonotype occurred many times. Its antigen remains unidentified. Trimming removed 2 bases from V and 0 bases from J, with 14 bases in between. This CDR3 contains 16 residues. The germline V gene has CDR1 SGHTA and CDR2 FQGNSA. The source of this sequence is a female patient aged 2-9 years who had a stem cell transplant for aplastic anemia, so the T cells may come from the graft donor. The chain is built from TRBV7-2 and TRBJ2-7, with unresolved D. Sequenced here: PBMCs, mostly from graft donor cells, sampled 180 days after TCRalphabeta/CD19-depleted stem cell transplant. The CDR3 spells CASSLTGWSLSYEQYF. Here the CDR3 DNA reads TGTGCCAGCAGCTTAACGGGTTGGAGTCTCTCCTACGAGCAGTACTTC.